This T cell receptor (beta chain) was documented in a study of human T cells and chemical hapten exposure. Whole-study context: Patch tests applied 0.01% DPC to the upper back and were scored after 6 days.

At least ten counts were recorded for this clonotype. As to time point: patch test 2, 6 weeks after DPC sensitization. Treatment specified: therapeutic diphenylcyclopropenone sensitization with weekly scalp DPC. TCRdb passed the RACE reads through MiXCR, listing each CDR3 protein once. Among some 44,000 distinct CDR3 sequences listed, approximately 9% were seen once. CDR1 is MNHEY, CDR2 SVGEGT, per germline. This CDR3 contains 15 residues. V was pared by 0 bases and J by 6 bases, with 11 bases between. The receptor comes from a woman between 35 and 50 years old with alopecia areata. Some clones in this sample may be carry-over from other donors' samples. J is TRBJ2-2 and V is TRBV6-2 or TRBV6-3; unclear D gene. Sequences were derived from whole blood, sampled in connection with sensitization to the hapten diphenylcyclopropenone (DPC). DNA for the CDR3: TGTGCCAGCAGTTACTCCGCAAGGGTCCCCGGGGAGCTGTTTTTT. Translated, it gives CASSYSARVPGELFF.